The T cell receptor (beta chain) under discussion was sequenced for a study of T cell responses to AZD1222 COVID-19 vaccine. About the research overall: Pooled together were second doses at about 4 or about 12 weeks.

This CDR3 contains 15 residues. Trimming left V 4 bases short and J 2 bases short, with 14 bases between. The germline gives CDR1 SGHDN, CDR2 FVKESK. General study findings and limits: Nearly half of unique spike-specific TCRs reportedly avoided B.1.351 and B.1.1.7 mutated regions. Donors were mostly white British, more females; clonal diversity possibly underestimated. In all cases, repertoires were sampled only after the peak T cell response.

Sequenced by immunoSEQ multiplex PCR; TCRdb stores in-frame clones only, minus some. The sample includes roughly 140,000 clones, 85% to 95% of them seen just once. The count of this clone is one. The antigen remains undetermined. The TCR was taken from an adult in good health. V gene TRBV14 combines with J gene TRBJ1-2; D not resolved. The specimen was peripheral blood, collected on day 0 of AZD1222 vaccination. The CDR3 nucleotides read TGTGCCAGCAGCCCCCAGTGGGCGGGAAACTATGGCTACACCTTC. Translation gives CASSPQWAGNYGYTF.